Presented here are 30 T cell receptor beta chains from one specimen sequenced in a study of T-cell reconstitution after alpha-beta-depleted transplantation in children. Using unique molecular identifiers, the investigators prepared the TCRbeta library. TCRdb used MiXCR to reprocess the PCR reads, holding one entry per CDR3 protein. The sample records about 72,000 distinct CDR3 sequences, 7% to 8% being singletons. The sample consisted of PBMCs from the stem cell graft donor, taken from the stem cell graft. These receptors originate from a human donor who donated a stem cell graft to a child with acute lymphoblastic leukemia.

The rearrangement joins TRBV2 to TRBJ2-2, with D possibly matching TRBD2 (5 bases). CDR3 length: 14 amino acids. Germline CDR1 reads SNHLY; CDR2 reads FYNNEI. V lost 3 bases and J lost 6, with 11 bases in between. CDR3 coding DNA: TGTGCCAGCAGTGAGGTTAGCGACGCCGGGGAGCTGTTTTTT. Residues: CASSEVSDAGELFF.

This clonotype was counted ten times or more. The chain uses TRBV20-1 and TRBJ1-1; D is unclear. Germline V gene sequence: CDR1 DFQATT, CDR2 SNEGSKA (reference sequence). The V end was cut by 0 bases, the J end by 12 bases, with 14 bases between. The CDR3 length is 12 residues. CDR3 sequence reads: CSARDWRASPFF. Written as DNA, the CDR3 is TGCAGTGCTAGAGATTGGAGGGCATCTCCTTTCTTT.

In this sample, this clonotype turned up many times. J is TRBJ1-1 and V is TRBV6-5; D ambiguous. This CDR3 is 14 amino acids long. V was pared by 4 bases and J by 1 base, with 10 bases between. Germline lookup yields CDR1 MNHEY and CDR2 SVGAGI. The CDR3 DNA follows: TGTGCCAGCAGTTTCCACCGGGCGAACACTGAAGCTTTCTTT. The encoded protein is CASSFHRANTEAFF.

This clonotype was seen repeatedly, ten times or more. The chain uses TRBV7-2 and TRBJ2-3; D ambiguous. In germline, CDR1 is SGHTA, CDR2 FQGNSA. The CDR3 runs to 16 residues. Trimming pared 4 bases from V and 2 bases from J, leaving 16 bases between. In DNA, the CDR3 is TGTGCCAGCAGCTATAGAGTACATCTCTACACAGATACGCAGTATTTT. This gives the protein CASSYRVHLYTDTQYF.

This clonotype was counted at least ten times. The V call is TRBV12-3 or TRBV12-4, the J call TRBJ1-3, with TRBD1 matching 7 bases. CDR3 length equals 14 residues. V shed 6 bases and J 0 bases; nucleotides not matched to a gene: 2. The chain's CDR3 is CASRGDSSGNTIYF. The CDR3 region has the DNA TGTGCCAGCAGGGGGGACAGCTCTGGAAACACCATATATTTT.

This clonotype was observed a handful of times. The rearrangement uses TRBV2 and TRBJ2-3, with 9 bases fitting TRBD1. V gave up 6 bases and J gave up 4 bases; unmatched junction bases: 11. CDR1 and CDR2 from the germline V gene are SNHLY and FYNNEI. The CDR3 loop spans 16 amino acids. CDR3 in amino acids: CASSPRGTGHADTQYF. CDR3 DNA: TGTGCCAGCAGCCCGAGAGGGACAGGGCATGCAGATACGCAGTATTTT.

This clonotype showed up many times. This chain connects TRBV6-4 to TRBJ1-1; 7 bases match TRBD1. Losses at the gene ends were 5 bases for V and 1 base for J; bases not matched to a gene: 1. Germline CDR1 reads MRHNA; CDR2 reads SNTAGT. The CDR3 is 13 residues long. This chain's CDR3 is CASSQGENTEAFF. For the CDR3, the DNA is TGTGCCAGCAGTCAGGGGGAGAACACTGAAGCTTTCTTT.

This clonotype was observed many times. The V gene is TRBV5-1, the J gene TRBJ2-6; no firm D call. V lost 0 bases and J lost 4, with 11 bases in between. Germline assignment: CDR1 SGHRS and CDR2 YFSETQ. The CDR3 loop spans 16 amino acids. The CDR3: CASSLGSGLGANVLTF. CDR3 DNA sequence: TGCGCCAGCAGCTTGGGGTCAGGTCTCGGGGCCAACGTCCTGACTTTC. The full variable domain, rest sourced from reference TRBV5-1 and TRBJ2-6, is KAGVTQTPRYLIKTRGQQVTLSCSPISGHRSVSWYQQTPGQGLQFLFEYFSETQRNKGNFPGRFSGRQFSNSRSEMNVSTLELGDSALYLCASSLGSGLGANVLTFGAGSRLTVL.

This clonotype was detected ten times or more. V gene TRBV12-3 or TRBV12-4 combines with J gene TRBJ1-2; a weak D match, TRBD1 (6 bases). The ends were cut back, 3 bases at V and 8 bases at J, with 13 bases in the middle. CDR3 length: 13 residues. Here the CDR3 reads CASSLQRGQGYTF. CDR3 nucleotides: TGTGCCAGCAGTTTGCAGCGGGGGCAGGGCTACACCTTC.

There are many counts of this clonotype. J is TRBJ2-2 and V is TRBV3-1; D remains ambiguous. Per germline, CDR1 LGHDT and CDR2 YNNKEL (reference sequence). This CDR3 is 13 amino acids long. Trimming stripped 4 bases from V and 0 bases from J, with 3 bases between. This chain's CDR3 is CASSPSNTGELFF. CDR3 coding DNA: TGTGCCAGCAGCCCCTCGAACACCGGGGAGCTGTTTTTT. Full variable domain (missing parts from reference TRBV3-1 and TRBJ2-2): DTAVSQTPKYLVTQMGNDKSIKCEQNLGHDTMYWYKQDSKKFLKIMFSYNNKELIINETVPNRFSPKSPDKAHLNLHINSLELGDSAVYFCASSPSNTGELFFGEGSRLTVL.

V and J are TRBV6-2 or TRBV6-3 and TRBJ2-1, with TRBD2 as a possible D gene (5 bases). Germline V gene sequence: CDR1 MNHEY, CDR2 SVGEGT. Deletions cut 8 bases from V and 5 bases from J, with 13 bases between. The CDR3 covers 13 residues. CDR3 in DNA: TGTGCCAGCGGGCGGGTCCATGACAATGAGCAGTTCTTC. It specifies CASGRVHDNEQFF.

For the CDR3, the DNA is TGTGCCTCCACCCAAGACCCTCTCCCCAAGACAGGGAGCGGTTTGCAGCTGTTTTTT. It is translated as CASTQDPLPKTGSGLQLFF. The chain carries TRBV3-1 and TRBJ2-2; 7 nucleotides align to TRBD1. This CDR3 has 19 amino acids. With V trimmed by 11 bases and J by 12 bases, 33 bases remained unmatched. Germline V lookup: CDR1 LGHDT, CDR2 YNNKEL (reference sequence).

Many counts were recorded for this clonotype. This chain's CDR3 is CASSSPGQRRRGQETQYF. DNA for the CDR3: TGTGCCAGCAGCTCCCCGGGACAGAGACGGAGGGGCCAAGAGACCCAGTACTTC. The chain links TRBV5-5 to TRBJ2-5; tentatively, D is TRBD1 (7 bases). The CDR3 loop spans 18 amino acids. Germline CDR1 is SGHKS and CDR2 is YYEKEE (reference sequence). Trimming shortened V by 3 bases and J by 1 base, and 22 bases separated the two germline ends. Based on the CDR3 plus reference TRBV5-5 and TRBJ2-5, the full variable domain is DAGVTQSPTHLIKTRGQQVTLRCSPISGHKSVSWYQQVLGQGPQFIFQYYEKEERGRGNFPDRFSARQFPNYSSELNVNALLLGDSALYLCASSSPGQRRRGQETQYFGPGTRLLVL.

This clonotype was counted ten times or more. This sequence joins TRBV5-1 and TRBJ1-5; 7 bases are a match to TRBD1. The germline V gene has CDR1 SGHRS and CDR2 YFSETQ. The CDR3 sequence is 14 residues long. Trimming cost V 4 bases and J 7 bases; bases outside gene matches: 8. As DNA, the CDR3 is TGCGCCAGCAGCCCGGACAGGCTGGGACAGCCCCAGCATTTT. Protein sequence: CASSPDRLGQPQHF.

This clonotype was observed many times. The V and J genes are TRBV20-1 and TRBJ2-3, with unresolved D. The CDR3 has 15 amino acids. In germline, CDR1 is DFQATT, CDR2 SNEGSKA (reference sequence). The V end was cut by 0 bases, the J end by 2 bases, with 12 bases between. As DNA, the CDR3 is TGCAGTGCTAGAGATCTATTTGACCCCACAGATACGCAGTATTTT. This codes for CSARDLFDPTDTQYF.

This clonotype was recorded many times. The chain's CDR3 is CSVGGQYYEQYF. CDR3 bases: TGCAGCGTGGGAGGACAGTACTACGAGCAGTACTTC. The chain links TRBV29-1 to TRBJ2-7; D assignment may be TRBD1 or TRBD2 (6 bases each). Germline V gene lookup returns CDR1 SQVTM and CDR2 ANQGSEA. V shed 6 bases and J shed 3 bases, with 12 bases lying between them. The CDR3 is 12 amino acids.

This clonotype was observed a handful of times. This chain connects TRBV6-2 or TRBV6-3 to TRBJ2-3, with TRBD2 matching 12 bases. The CDR3 has 15 residues. CDR1 is MNHEY and CDR2 is SVGEGT in the germline V gene. J gave up 6 bases and V 5 bases, and 6 bases lay outside the gene matches. CDR3 in amino acids: CASSRLAGDVDTQYF. Here the CDR3 DNA reads TGTGCCAGCAGTCGACTAGCGGGAGATGTGGATACGCAGTATTTT.

This clonotype showed up many times. The chain recombines TRBV20-1 with TRBJ1-1; no definite D call. Trimming left V 6 bases short and J 1 base short, with 12 bases between. CDR3 size: 13 residues. Looked up from germline, CDR1 is DFQATT and CDR2 is SNEGSKA (reference sequence). CDR3 in DNA: TGCAGTGCGCATAGAGACGGGAACACTGAAGCTTTCTTT. This sequence encodes CSAHRDGNTEAFF.

This chain joins TRBV5-4 and TRBJ2-3; D gene unclear. Trimming cost V 6 bases and J 1 base, with 12 bases left between them. This CDR3 comprises 14 residues. Germline assignment: CDR1 SGHNT and CDR2 YYREEE (reference sequence). The CDR3 DNA reads as TGTGCCAGCACCGCGGAGCCCCGCACAGATACGCAGTATTTT. This gives the protein CASTAEPRTDTQYF.

This clonotype has just a few counts. V is TRBV5-1 and J is TRBJ1-6; no reliable D call. Germline lookup yields CDR1 SGHRS and CDR2 YFSETQ. CDR3 size: 15 residues. The V gene lost 0 bases and the J gene lost 4 bases, with 8 bases spanning the gap. CDR3 residues: CASSLAVDYNSPLHF. The CDR3 bases are TGCGCCAGCAGCTTGGCCGTGGATTATAATTCACCCCTCCACTTT.

Ten or more counts support this clonotype. The genes are TRBV18 and TRBJ2-7; weak D call: TRBD2 (5 bases). V gave up 4 bases and J gave up 1 base, with 5 bases separating them. The CDR3 extends over 12 amino acids. CDR1 is KGHSH and CDR2 is LQKENI in the germline V gene. The CDR3 DNA reads TGTGCCAGCTCACGCGGGTCCTACGAGCAGTACTTC. Translation gives CASSRGSYEQYF.

The sample holds many counts of this clonotype. This chain uses TRBV7-8 with TRBJ2-7, with D perhaps matching TRBD1 (6 bases). From germline, CDR1 is SGHVS and CDR2 FQNEAQ. The CDR3 totals 15 residues. The V end lost 5 bases, the J end lost 2 bases, and 16 bases lay between the germline ends. The CDR3 sequence is CASSPLQGPTYEQYF. The CDR3 nucleotides are TGTGCCAGCAGCCCCTTACAGGGCCCCACCTACGAGCAGTACTTC.

This clonotype was observed a handful of times. The chain joins TRBV10-3 to TRBJ2-7, with TRBD2 matching 8 bases. V lost 4 bases to trimming and J lost 2 bases; unmatched junction nucleotides: 13. The CDR3 covers 17 residues. Germline V lookup: CDR1 ENHRY, CDR2 SYGVKD. In DNA form, the CDR3 reads TGTGCCATCAGTGGGCCGGGAGGGGTCTCCACTCCCTACGAGCAGTACTTC. Translated, it gives CAISGPGGVSTPYEQYF.

This clonotype was found many times. V and J are TRBV5-1 and TRBJ2-4; perhaps TRBD2 as D (5 bases). The V and J ends lost 2 bases and 4 bases respectively, with 10 bases between them. This CDR3 is 14 amino acids long. Per germline, CDR1 SGHRS and CDR2 YFSETQ. The CDR3 DNA reads as TGCGCCAGCAGCTTATGGGAGTCTAAAAACATTCAGTACTTC. Residues: CASSLWESKNIQYF. Using reference TRBV5-1 and TRBJ2-4 for the parts outside the CDR3, the full variable domain is KAGVTQTPRYLIKTRGQQVTLSCSPISGHRSVSWYQQTPGQGLQFLFEYFSETQRNKGNFPGRFSGRQFSNSRSEMNVSTLELGDSALYLCASSLWESKNIQYFGAGTRLSVL.

This clonotype appeared many times. The rearrangement joins TRBV7-2 to TRBJ2-6; TRBD1 matches 10 bases. The germline CDR1 and CDR2 sequences are SGHTA and FQGNSA. V lost 10 bases and J lost 6; bases outside the gene matches: 18. This CDR3 has 18 amino acids. The CDR3, as DNA: TGTGCCACCTTTTACAGGCCTAATCGACAGGGGGCGGCCAACGTCCTGACTTTC. Translating it yields CATFYRPNRQGAANVLTF.

This clonotype was recorded many times. The J gene is TRBJ2-2, the V gene TRBV12-3 or TRBV12-4; 8 positions agree with TRBD1. CDR3 length: 15 amino acids. J gave up 6 bases and V 5 bases, and 8 bases lay outside the gene matches. This chain's CDR3 is CASSPRGLTAGELFF. DNA for the CDR3: TGTGCCAGCAGTCCCAGGGGGCTCACGGCCGGGGAGCTGTTTTTT.

This clonotype showed up many times. The chain joins TRBV28 to TRBJ2-7; the D is unclear. V gave up 5 bases and J gave up 2 bases, with 10 bases separating them. The CDR3 loop spans 13 amino acids. CDR1 MDHEN and CDR2 SYDVKM come from the germline V gene. The CDR3 region is CASSPSAPYEQYF. CDR3 in DNA: TGTGCCAGCAGTCCCTCGGCACCCTACGAGCAGTACTTC.

This clonotype was recorded many times. This rearrangement joins TRBV7-8 to TRBJ1-2; unclear D gene. V lost 0 bases to trimming and J lost 8 bases, with 7 bases between them. The CDR3 runs 12 residues. Per germline, CDR1 SGHVS and CDR2 FQNEAQ. CDR3 nucleotides: TGTGCCAGCAGCTTAGCCGCAGGAGGCTACACCTTC. This codes for CASSLAAGGYTF.

This clonotype has a count of ten or more. CDR3 loop: CASSLQDRGKLFF. The CDR3 nucleotides read TGTGCCAGCAGTCTACAGGACAGGGGGAAACTGTTTTTT. V is TRBV12-3 or TRBV12-4 and J is TRBJ1-4; TRBD1 matches 10 bases. The CDR3 contains 13 residues. The junction had 5 bases not matched to a gene; V was cut back by 5 bases and J by 11 bases.

In its sample, this clonotype was seen a few times. The chain has TRBV5-1 and TRBJ2-1, with 9 bases aligning to TRBD2. This CDR3 is built from 18 residues. Germline trimming cut 0 bases from V and 0 bases from J; bases unmatched to any gene: 7. CDR1 is SGHRS, CDR2 YFSETQ, per germline. CDR3 loop: CASSLGLAATGSYNEQFF. CDR3 nucleotides: TGCGCCAGCAGCTTGGGACTAGCGGCGACAGGCTCCTACAATGAGCAGTTCTTC.